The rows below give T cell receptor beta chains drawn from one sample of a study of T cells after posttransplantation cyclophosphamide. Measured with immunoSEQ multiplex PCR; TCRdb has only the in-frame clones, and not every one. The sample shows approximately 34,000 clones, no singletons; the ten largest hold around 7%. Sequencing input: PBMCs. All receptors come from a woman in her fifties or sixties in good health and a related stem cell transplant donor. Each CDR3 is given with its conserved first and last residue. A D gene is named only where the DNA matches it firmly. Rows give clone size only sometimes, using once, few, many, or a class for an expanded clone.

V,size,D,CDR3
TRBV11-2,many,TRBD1,CASSLGTGITYEQYF
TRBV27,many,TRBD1,CASSASLGRGPEHF
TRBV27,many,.,CASSFAGTGTEAFF
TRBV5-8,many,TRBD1,CASSRRGGARTEAFF
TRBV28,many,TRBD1,CASSLTGRNTIYF
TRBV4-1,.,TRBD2,CASSQPLAGGPRYEQYF
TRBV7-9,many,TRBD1,CASSRQGAEQYF
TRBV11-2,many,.,CASNNPTDYEQYF
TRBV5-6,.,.,CASSFTRGDTQYF
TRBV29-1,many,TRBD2,CSVEETSGYNEQFF
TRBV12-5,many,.,CASGSDAAGQAFF
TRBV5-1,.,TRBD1,CASSPQGASQETQYF
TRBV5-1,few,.,CASSLGLNYEQYF
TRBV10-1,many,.,CASSESGHYEQYF
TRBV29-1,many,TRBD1,CSVALPSGTGGGYTF
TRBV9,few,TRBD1,CASSGRQGGYGYTF
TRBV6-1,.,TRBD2,CASSDVGLVAGETQYF
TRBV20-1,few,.,CSAPIDYGYTF
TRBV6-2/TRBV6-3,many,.,CASTTEDYGYTF
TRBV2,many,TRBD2,CASRGLAGAYEQYF
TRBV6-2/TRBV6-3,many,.,CASSLPRHRPDTIYF
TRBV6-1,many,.,CASAGTPFIGGELFF
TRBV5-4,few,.,CASSLERQGRGETQYF
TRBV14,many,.,CASSQLRGGEKLFF
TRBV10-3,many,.,CAIANPTVNTEAFF
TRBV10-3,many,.,CAISESEGKGLWTYEQYF
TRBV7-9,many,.,CASSLGGPNGYTF
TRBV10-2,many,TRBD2,CASSRGRLYNEQFF
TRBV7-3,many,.,CASRLQSGSSYNEQFF
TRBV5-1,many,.,CASSLVTTGSASDTGELFF
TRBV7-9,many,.,CASSLIGGTEAFF
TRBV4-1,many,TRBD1,CASSQGTGLNTEAFF